This T cell receptor (beta chain) came from a study of CD8 T cells in Susac syndrome. This CDR3 is built from 16 residues. V shed 2 bases and J 5 bases; nucleotides not matched to a gene: 6. CDR1 and CDR2 from the germline V gene are MNHEY and SVGAGI. Reverse transcription used about 0.45 to 1 ug RNA and random hexamers. TCRdb re-called the immunoSEQ multiplex PCR reads through MiXCR, storing one row per CDR3 protein. The sample carries 210,000 or so distinct CDR3 sequences, approximately 94% recorded once. V and J are TRBV6-5 and TRBJ2-5, with 12 nucleotides matching TRBD1. Sequencing was performed on CD4+ T cells from PBMCs. The clonotype was recovered from a human donor with Susac syndrome. This chain's CDR3 is CASSYPGTGGRETQYF. The CDR3 DNA follows: TGTGCCAGCAGTTACCCCGGGACAGGGGGCAGGGAGACCCAGTACTTC.